These T cell receptor beta chains were read from a single sample in a study of blood T cell repertoires in COVID-19. Method: immunoSEQ multiplex PCR; TCRdb's copy keeps in-frame clones and lacks some. The data show 150,000 or so clones, approximately 80% seen once. The sequencing sample was made of PBMCs or T cells enriched from blood (not recorded which). The receptors derive from a man between 65 and 79 years old who had been exposed to COVID-19. Both conserved end residues are part of each CDR3. The order of the fields is clone size, D gene, V gene, J gene, CDR3 protein, CDR3 DNA. A D gene is named only where the DNA matches it firmly. Size values are once, few and many counts, or a class for expanded clones, and some rows have none.

>NA|TRBD1|TRBV19|TRBJ1-1
CASLRRGLGEAFF
TGTGCCAGCCTGAGGAGGGGGCTCGGAGAAGCTTTCTTT
>NA|NA|TRBV11-2|TRBJ1-6
CASSLVGGSPLHF
TGTGCCAGCAGCTTAGTTGGAGGTTCACCCCTCCACTTT
>NA|NA|TRBV6-5|TRBJ1-3
CASSYSANRAGNTIYF
TGTGCCAGCAGTTACTCGGCAAACAGGGCTGGAAACACCATATATTTT
>NA|TRBD1|TRBV18|TRBJ1-4
CASSRDRGNEKLFF
TGTGCCAGCTCAAGAGACAGGGGAAATGAAAAACTGTTTTTT
>NA|NA|TRBV5-5|TRBJ1-1
CASSFVINTEAFF
TGTGCCAGCAGCTTTGTCATTAACACTGAAGCTTTCTTT
>NA|NA|TRBV7-2|TRBJ2-1
CASSPRGGVNEQFF
TGTGCCAGCAGCCCCAGGGGAGGGGTGAATGAGCAGTTCTTC
>NA|TRBD1|TRBV3-1/TRBV3-2|TRBJ2-7
CASSTGTGIDEQYF
TGTGCCAGCAGCACAGGGACAGGGATCGACGAGCAGTACTTC
>NA|NA|TRBV28|TRBJ1-1
CASSLRLESRMNTEAFF
TGTGCCAGCAGTCTCAGACTCGAGTCGCGGATGAACACTGAAGCTTTCTTT
>NA|NA|TRBV28|TRBJ1-2
CASTELRNSNYGYTF
TGTGCCAGCACCGAACTCAGGAATTCTAACTATGGCTACACCTTC
>NA|NA|TRBV3-1/TRBV3-2|TRBJ1-1
CASSQRDGTEAFF
TGTGCCAGCAGCCAGAGGGATGGCACTGAAGCTTTCTTT
>NA|NA|TRBV4-3|TRBJ1-6
CASSQEDGRDSPLHF
TGCGCCAGCAGCCAAGAGGACGGCAGGGATTCACCCCTCCACTTT
>NA|NA|TRBV6-5|TRBJ1-3
CATFSGNTIYF
TGTGCCACTTTCTCTGGAAACACCATATATTTT
>few|NA|TRBV4-1|TRBJ1-2
CASSHGPVTNYGYTF
TGCGCCAGCAGCCATGGGCCAGTAACTAACTATGGCTACACCTTC
>once|NA|TRBV3-1/TRBV3-2|TRBJ2-5
CASRLGLVETGTQYF
TGTGCCAGCAGACTGGGACTCGTTGAAACCGGGACCCAGTACTTC
>NA|TRBD2|TRBV4-2|TRBJ2-3
CASSPAFSGGPTDTQYF
TGTGCCAGCAGCCCCGCTTTTAGCGGGGGTCCAACAGATACGCAGTATTTT
>NA|TRBD1|TRBV5-6|TRBJ1-4
CASSLQGAPWKLFF
TGTGCCAGCAGCTTGCAGGGGGCCCCATGGAAACTGTTTTTT
>NA|NA|TRBV10-1|TRBJ2-3
CASSPSITPTDTQYF
TGCGCCAGCAGTCCCTCGATTACTCCCACAGATACGCAGTATTTT
>once|TRBD1|TRBV14|TRBJ1-1
CASSLITGVTEAFF
TGTGCCAGCAGCCTGATCACAGGGGTAACTGAAGCTTTCTTT
>NA|NA|TRBV7-2|TRBJ2-3
CASSLTRDTDTQYF
TGTGCCAGCAGCTTAACTAGAGATACAGATACGCAGTATTTT
>NA|NA|TRBV7-7|TRBJ1-5
CASSLAPDQPQHF
TGTGCCAGCAGCTTAGCGCCAGATCAGCCCCAGCATTTT
>NA|NA|TRBV4-1|TRBJ1-6
CASSQEGARTPLHF
TGCGCCAGCAGCCAAGAGGGGGCGAGGACACCCCTCCACTTT
>once|NA|TRBV30|TRBJ1-1
CAWTGVLNTEAFF
TGTGCCTGGACAGGGGTGTTGAACACTGAAGCTTTCTTT
>NA|TRBD2|TRBV6-2/TRBV6-3|TRBJ2-2
CASSYWLAANTGELFF
TGTGCCAGCAGTTACTGGCTAGCGGCGAACACCGGGGAGCTGTTTTTT
>NA|NA|TRBV18|TRBJ2-5
CASSPYDRTQETQYF
TGTGCCAGCTCACCATACGACAGAACCCAAGAGACCCAGTACTTC
>NA|NA|TRBV12-5|TRBJ2-1
CASGGTTGSSYNEQFF
TGTGCTAGTGGGGGGACCACAGGGAGCTCCTACAATGAGCAGTTCTTC
>NA|NA|TRBV9|TRBJ2-1
CASSSTEGRHEQFF
TGTGCCAGCAGTTCTACAGAGGGTCGACATGAGCAGTTCTTC
>once|TRBD2|TRBV19|TRBJ2-1
CASKPVGASGRNEQFF
TGTGCCAGTAAACCCGTGGGGGCTAGCGGGAGGAATGAGCAGTTCTTC
>NA|TRBD2|TRBV7-9|TRBJ2-1
CASQASGTYNEQFF
TGTGCCAGCCAAGCCAGCGGGACCTACAATGAGCAGTTCTTC
>NA|TRBD1|TRBV10-2|TRBJ2-7
CASREDRGESYEQYF
TGCGCCAGCAGGGAGGACAGGGGGGAGTCCTACGAGCAGTACTTC
>once|NA|TRBV5-1|TRBJ1-2
CASSFEASNYGYTF
TGCGCCAGCAGCTTCGAGGCGTCTAACTATGGCTACACCTTC
>NA|TRBD1|TRBV24-1|TRBJ2-1
CATSATTGGNNYNEQFF
TGTGCCACCAGTGCCACCACAGGGGGCAATAACTACAATGAGCAGTTCTTC
>NA|TRBD1|TRBV29-1|TRBJ2-1
CSTDRGFDEQFF
TGCAGCACGGACAGGGGGTTCGATGAGCAGTTCTTC
>NA|NA|TRBV29-1|TRBJ2-5
CSVDPTDQETQYF
TGCAGCGTTGACCCGACAGATCAAGAGACCCAGTACTTC
>once|TRBD1|TRBV5-1|TRBJ1-1
CASSWGDRGNTEAFF
TGCGCCAGCAGCTGGGGCGACAGGGGGAACACTGAAGCTTTCTTT
>NA|TRBD2|TRBV28|TRBJ2-1
CASSLMAGESYNEQFF
TGTGCCAGCAGTTTAATGGCGGGAGAGTCCTACAATGAGCAGTTCTTC
>NA|NA|TRBV3-1/TRBV3-2|TRBJ1-1
CASSSFPNTEAFF
TGTGCCAGCAGCTCTTTCCCGAACACTGAAGCTTTCTTT